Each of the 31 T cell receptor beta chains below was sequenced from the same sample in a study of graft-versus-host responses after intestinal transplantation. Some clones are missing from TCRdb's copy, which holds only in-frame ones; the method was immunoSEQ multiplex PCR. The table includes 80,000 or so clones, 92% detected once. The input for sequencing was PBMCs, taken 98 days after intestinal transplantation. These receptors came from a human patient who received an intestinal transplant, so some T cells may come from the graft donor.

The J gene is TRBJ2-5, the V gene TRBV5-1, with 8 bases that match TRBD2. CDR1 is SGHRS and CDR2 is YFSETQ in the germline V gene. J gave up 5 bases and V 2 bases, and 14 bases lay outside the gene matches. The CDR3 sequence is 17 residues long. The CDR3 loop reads CASSFGVAGWSQETQYF. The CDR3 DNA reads TGCGCCAGCAGCTTTGGTGTAGCGGGATGGAGTCAGGAGACCCAGTACTTC. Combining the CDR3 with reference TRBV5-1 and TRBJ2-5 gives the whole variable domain KAGVTQTPRYLIKTRGQQVTLSCSPISGHRSVSWYQQTPGQGLQFLFEYFSETQRNKGNFPGRFSGRQFSNSRSEMNVSTLELGDSALYLCASSFGVAGWSQETQYFGPGTRLLVL.

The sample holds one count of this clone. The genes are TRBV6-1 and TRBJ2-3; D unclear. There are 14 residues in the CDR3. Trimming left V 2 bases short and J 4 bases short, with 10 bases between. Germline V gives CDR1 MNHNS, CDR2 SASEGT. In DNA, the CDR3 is TGTGCCAGCAGTGAAAGAGGACCCCCAGATACGCAGTATTTT. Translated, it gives CASSERGPPDTQYF.

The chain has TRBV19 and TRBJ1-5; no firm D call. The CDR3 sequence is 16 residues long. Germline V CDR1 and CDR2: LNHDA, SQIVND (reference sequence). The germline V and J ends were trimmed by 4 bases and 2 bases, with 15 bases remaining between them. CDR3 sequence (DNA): TGTGCCAGTAGTACTCAGGTGGTGAAAGGCAATCAGCCCCAGCATTTT. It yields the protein CASSTQVVKGNQPQHF. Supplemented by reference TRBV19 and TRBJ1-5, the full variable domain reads DGGITQSPKYLFRKEGQNVTLSCEQNLNHDAMYWYRQDPGQGLRLIYYSQIVNDFQKGDIAEGYSVSREKKESFPLTVTSAQKNPTAFYLCASSTQVVKGNQPQHFGDGTRLSIL.

The CDR3: CASSSIAGDIQETQYF. The CDR3, as DNA: TGTGCCAGCAGCTCTATAGCGGGAGATATCCAAGAGACCCAGTACTTC. The chain couples TRBV11-1 to TRBJ2-5; 9 bases align to TRBD2. The CDR3 runs to 16 residues. J was trimmed by 1 base and V by 4 bases; bases with no gene match: 7. Germline V gives CDR1 SGHAT, CDR2 FQDESV (reference sequence).

The CDR3 is CASSQPGAVDGYTF. As DNA, the CDR3 is TGCGCCAGCAGCCAACCGGGGGCAGTGGATGGCTACACCTTC. This chain uses TRBV4-1 with TRBJ1-2, with a possible D match to TRBD1 (6 bases). Germline V CDR1 and CDR2: MGHRA, YSYEKL. The CDR3 loop spans 14 amino acids. V was trimmed by 2 bases and J by 6 bases, leaving 13 bases between them.

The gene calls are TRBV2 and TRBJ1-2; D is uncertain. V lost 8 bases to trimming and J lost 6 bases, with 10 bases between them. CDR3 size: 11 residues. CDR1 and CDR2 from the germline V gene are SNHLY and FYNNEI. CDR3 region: CASLTADGYTF. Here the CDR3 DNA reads TGTGCCAGCCTCACCGCCGATGGCTACACCTTC.

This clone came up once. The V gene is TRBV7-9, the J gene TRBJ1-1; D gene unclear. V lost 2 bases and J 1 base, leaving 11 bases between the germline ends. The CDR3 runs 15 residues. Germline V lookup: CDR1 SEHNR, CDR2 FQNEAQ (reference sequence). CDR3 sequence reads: CASSLSASGNTEAFF. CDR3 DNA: TGTGCCAGCAGCTTAAGCGCATCCGGGAACACTGAAGCTTTCTTT.

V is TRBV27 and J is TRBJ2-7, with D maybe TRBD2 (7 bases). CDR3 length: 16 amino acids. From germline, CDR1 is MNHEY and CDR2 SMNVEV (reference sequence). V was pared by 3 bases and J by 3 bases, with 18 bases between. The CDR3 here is CASSFHARGGGYEQYF. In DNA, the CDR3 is TGTGCCAGCAGTTTCCACGCCCGAGGGGGGGGCTACGAGCAGTACTTC.

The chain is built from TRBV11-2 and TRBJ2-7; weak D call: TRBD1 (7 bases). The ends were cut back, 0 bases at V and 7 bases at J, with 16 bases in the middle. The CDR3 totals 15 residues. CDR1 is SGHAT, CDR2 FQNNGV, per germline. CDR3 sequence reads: CASSLDAVRGEEQYF. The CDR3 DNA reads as TGTGCCAGCAGCTTAGATGCCGTCAGGGGGGAAGAGCAGTACTTC.

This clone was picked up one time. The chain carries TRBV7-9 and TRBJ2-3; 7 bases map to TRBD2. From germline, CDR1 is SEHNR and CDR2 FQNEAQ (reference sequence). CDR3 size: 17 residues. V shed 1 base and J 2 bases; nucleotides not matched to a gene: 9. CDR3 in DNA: TGTGCCAGCAGCTTAGTAGGCGGGGGAGCCCCCACAGATACGCAGTATTTT. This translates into CASSLVGGGAPTDTQYF. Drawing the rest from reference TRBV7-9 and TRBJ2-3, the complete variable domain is DTGVSQNPRHKITKRGQNVTFRCDPISEHNRLYWYRQTLGQGPEFLTYFQNEAQLEKSRLLSDRFSAERPKGSFSTLEIQRTEQGDSAMYLCASSLVGGGAPTDTQYFGPGTRLTVL.

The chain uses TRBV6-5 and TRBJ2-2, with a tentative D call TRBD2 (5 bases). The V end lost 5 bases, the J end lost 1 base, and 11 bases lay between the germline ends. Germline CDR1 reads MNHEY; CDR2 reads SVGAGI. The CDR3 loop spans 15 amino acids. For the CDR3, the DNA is TGTGCCAGCAGTGTAGAGAGGGTGAACACCGGGGAGCTGTTTTTT. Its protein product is CASSVERVNTGELFF.

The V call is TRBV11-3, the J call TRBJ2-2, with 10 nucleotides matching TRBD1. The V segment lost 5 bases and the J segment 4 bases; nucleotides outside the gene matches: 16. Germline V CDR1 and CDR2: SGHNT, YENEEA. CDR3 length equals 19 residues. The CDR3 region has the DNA TGTGCCAGCAGCCCCTACCCTTCGGGACAGGGGTCGGGCACCGGGGAGCTGTTTTTT. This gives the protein CASSPYPSGQGSGTGELFF.

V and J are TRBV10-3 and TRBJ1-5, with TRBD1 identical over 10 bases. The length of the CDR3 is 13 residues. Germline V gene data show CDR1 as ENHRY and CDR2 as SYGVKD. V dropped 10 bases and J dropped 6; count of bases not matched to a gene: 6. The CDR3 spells CATWTGGRQPQHF. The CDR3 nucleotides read TGTGCCACCTGGACAGGGGGGCGTCAGCCCCAGCATTTT.

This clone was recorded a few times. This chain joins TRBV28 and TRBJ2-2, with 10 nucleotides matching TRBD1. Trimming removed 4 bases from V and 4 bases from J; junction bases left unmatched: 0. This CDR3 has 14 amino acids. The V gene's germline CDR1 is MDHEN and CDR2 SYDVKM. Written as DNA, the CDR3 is TGTGCCAGCAGTTGGACAGGGGGCACCGGGGAGCTGTTTTTT. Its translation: CASSWTGGTGELFF.

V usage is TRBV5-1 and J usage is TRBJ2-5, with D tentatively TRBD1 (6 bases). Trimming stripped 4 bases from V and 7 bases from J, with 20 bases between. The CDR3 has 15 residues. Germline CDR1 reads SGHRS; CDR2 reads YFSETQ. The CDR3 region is CASSDYGTQTGTQYF. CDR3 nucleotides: TGCGCCAGCAGCGACTACGGGACACAGACTGGGACCCAGTACTTC.

The CDR3 DNA is TGTGCCAGAAGAATTAGGGTTGCGGGCTACACCTTC. Protein sequence: CARRIRVAGYTF. The V gene is TRBV25-1, the J gene TRBJ1-2; D not resolved. Germline V gives CDR1 MGHDK, CDR2 SYGVNS. This CDR3 region has 12 residues. The V gene lost 9 bases and the J gene lost 8 bases, with 16 bases spanning the gap.

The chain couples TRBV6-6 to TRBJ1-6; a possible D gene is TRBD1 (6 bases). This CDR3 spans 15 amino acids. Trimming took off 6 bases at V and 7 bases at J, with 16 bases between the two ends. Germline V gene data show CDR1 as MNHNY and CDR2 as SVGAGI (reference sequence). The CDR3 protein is CASRYLQGGNSPLHF. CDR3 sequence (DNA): TGTGCCAGCAGGTATTTACAGGGCGGAAATTCACCCCTCCACTTT.

CDR3 amino acids: CASSLSRAAEAFF. DNA for the CDR3: TGTGCCAGCAGCTTGAGCAGGGCGGCTGAAGCTTTCTTT. The rearrangement links TRBV5-4 to TRBJ1-1, with a possible D match to TRBD1 (5 bases). The CDR3 runs 13 residues. Germline V lookup: CDR1 SGHNT, CDR2 YYREEE (reference sequence). V was cut by 1 base and J by 6 bases, with 10 bases left in between. Variable domain in full (rest from reference TRBV5-4 and TRBJ1-1): ETGVTQSPTHLIKTRGQQVTLRCSSQSGHNTVSWYQQALGQGPQFIFQYYREEENGRGNFPPRFSGLQFPNYSSELNVNALELDDSALYLCASSLSRAAEAFFGQGTRLTVV.

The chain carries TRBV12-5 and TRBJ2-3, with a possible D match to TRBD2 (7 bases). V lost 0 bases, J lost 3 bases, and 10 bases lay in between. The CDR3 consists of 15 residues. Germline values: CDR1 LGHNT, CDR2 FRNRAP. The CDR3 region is CASGLVGGGTDTQYF. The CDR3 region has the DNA TGTGCTAGTGGTTTGGTAGGGGGGGGTACAGATACGCAGTATTTT.

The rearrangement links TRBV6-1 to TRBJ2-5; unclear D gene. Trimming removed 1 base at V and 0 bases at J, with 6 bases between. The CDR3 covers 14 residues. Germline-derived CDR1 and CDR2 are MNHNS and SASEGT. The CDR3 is CASSEDGYQETQYF. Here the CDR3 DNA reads TGTGCCAGCAGTGAAGACGGGTACCAAGAGACCCAGTACTTC.

This CDR3 is CASSWGQGVNTEAFF. DNA of the CDR3: TGTGCCAGCAGCTGGGGACAGGGGGTAAACACTGAAGCTTTCTTT. This chain links TRBV5-8 with TRBJ1-1; TRBD1 matches at 11 bases. The CDR3 consists of 15 residues. Per the germline V gene, CDR1 is SGHTS and CDR2 is YDEGEE. The V gene end was trimmed by 3 bases and the J gene end by 2 bases; junction bases not matched to a gene: 3.

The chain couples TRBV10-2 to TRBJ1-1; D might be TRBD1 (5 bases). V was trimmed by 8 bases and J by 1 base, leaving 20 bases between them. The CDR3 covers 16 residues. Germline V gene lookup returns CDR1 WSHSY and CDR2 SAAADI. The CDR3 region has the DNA TGCGCCAGCCCTGAAGGGTCGTGGGGGGGGAACACTGAAGCTTTCTTT. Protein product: CASPEGSWGGNTEAFF.

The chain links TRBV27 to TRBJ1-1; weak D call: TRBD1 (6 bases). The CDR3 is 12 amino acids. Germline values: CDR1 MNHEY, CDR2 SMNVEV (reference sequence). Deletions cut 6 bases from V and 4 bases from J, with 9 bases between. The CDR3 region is CASRGGGTEAFF. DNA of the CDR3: TGTGCCAGCAGGGGAGGGGGCACTGAAGCTTTCTTT.

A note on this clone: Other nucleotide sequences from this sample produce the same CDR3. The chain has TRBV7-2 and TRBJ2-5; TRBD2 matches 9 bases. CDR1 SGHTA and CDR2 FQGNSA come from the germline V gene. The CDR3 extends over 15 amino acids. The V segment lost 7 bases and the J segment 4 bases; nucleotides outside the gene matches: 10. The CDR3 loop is CASTLLAGGPETQYF. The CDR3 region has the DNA TGTGCCAGCACCCTACTGGCGGGGGGGCCAGAGACCCAGTACTTC.

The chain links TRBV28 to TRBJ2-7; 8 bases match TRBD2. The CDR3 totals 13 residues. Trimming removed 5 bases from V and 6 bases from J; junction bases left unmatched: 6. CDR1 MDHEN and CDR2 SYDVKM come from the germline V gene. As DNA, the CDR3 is TGTGCCAGCAGTCCGGCTCGGGGGGGCGAGCAGTACTTC. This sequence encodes CASSPARGGEQYF.

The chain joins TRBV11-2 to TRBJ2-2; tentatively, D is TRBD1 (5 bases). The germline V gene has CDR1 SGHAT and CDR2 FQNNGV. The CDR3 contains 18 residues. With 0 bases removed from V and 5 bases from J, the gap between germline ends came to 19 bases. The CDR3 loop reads CASSLEGLLGQRTGELFF. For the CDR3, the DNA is TGTGCCAGCAGCTTAGAGGGTCTCTTGGGGCAGAGAACCGGGGAGCTGTTTTTT.

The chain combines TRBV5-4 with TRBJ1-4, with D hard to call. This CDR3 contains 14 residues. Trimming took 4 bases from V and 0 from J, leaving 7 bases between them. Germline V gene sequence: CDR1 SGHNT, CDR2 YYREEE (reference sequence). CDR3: CASSGSSTNEKLFF. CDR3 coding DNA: TGTGCCAGCAGCGGCTCCTCAACTAATGAAAAACTGTTTTTT.

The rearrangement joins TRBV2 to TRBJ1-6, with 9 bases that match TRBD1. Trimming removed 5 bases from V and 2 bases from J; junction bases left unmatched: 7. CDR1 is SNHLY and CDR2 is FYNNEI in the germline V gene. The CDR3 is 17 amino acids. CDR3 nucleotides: TGTGCCAGCAGTCTCGGGACAGGGAACCCCTATAATTCACCCCTCCACTTT. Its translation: CASSLGTGNPYNSPLHF.

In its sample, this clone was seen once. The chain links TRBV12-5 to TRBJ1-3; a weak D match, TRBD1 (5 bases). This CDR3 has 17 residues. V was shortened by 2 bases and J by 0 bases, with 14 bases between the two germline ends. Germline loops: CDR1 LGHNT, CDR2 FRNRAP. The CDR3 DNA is TGTGCTAGTGGTTTGCCGAGGGGATCAGTCTCTGGAAACACCATATATTTT. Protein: CASGLPRGSVSGNTIYF.

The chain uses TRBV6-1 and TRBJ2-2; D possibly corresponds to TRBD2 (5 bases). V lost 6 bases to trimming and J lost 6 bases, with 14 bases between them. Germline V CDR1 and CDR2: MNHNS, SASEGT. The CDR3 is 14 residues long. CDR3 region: CASREVINAGELFF. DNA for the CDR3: TGTGCCAGCAGGGAGGTAATAAATGCCGGGGAGCTGTTTTTT.

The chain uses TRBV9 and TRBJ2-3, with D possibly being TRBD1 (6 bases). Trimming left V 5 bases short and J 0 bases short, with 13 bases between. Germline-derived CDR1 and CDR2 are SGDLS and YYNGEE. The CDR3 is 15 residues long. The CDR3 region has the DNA TGTGCCAGCAGAAGTGAGGGGGTTAGCACAGATACGCAGTATTTT. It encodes CASRSEGVSTDTQYF.